The 24 T cell receptor beta chains in this list originate from one sample, sequenced in a study of long-term antiretroviral therapy in people with HIV. The run of the v3.0 immunoSEQ assay was at survey level. TCRdb's table, derived via immunoSEQ multiplex PCR, lists solely in-frame clones and lacks some. Of over 10,000 clones in the sample, almost 80% were seen once. Source: unsorted PBMCs, taken 0.8 years before starting antiretroviral therapy. The origin of the receptors is a woman aged 35 to 49 with HIV.

The chain has TRBV29-1 and TRBJ2-1; 8 positions agree with TRBD1. J was trimmed by 7 bases and V by 4 bases; bases with no gene match: 9. The CDR3 is 14 residues long. Germline-derived CDR1 and CDR2 are SQVTM and ANQGSEA. In DNA, the CDR3 is TGCAGCGTTGCTGGGCAGGGGGCTATGAATGAGCAGTTCTTC. The encoded protein is CSVAGQGAMNEQFF.

The gene calls are TRBV19 and TRBJ2-7, with D possibly being TRBD2 (6 bases). The CDR3 contains 13 residues. The V and J ends lost 1 base and 4 bases respectively, with 8 bases between them. Germline-derived CDR1 and CDR2 are LNHDA and SQIVND (reference sequence). CDR3 region: CASSIGEDYEQYF. The CDR3 region has the DNA TGTGCCAGTAGTATAGGGGAGGATTACGAGCAGTACTTC.

This clone has only a few counts. This chain joins TRBV21-1 and TRBJ2-4; the D call in the table, TRBD1, was not verified against the DNA. TRBV21-1 is listed as a pseudogene. CDR3 length: 14 amino acids. The DNA of the CDR3 is TGTGCCAGCAGCTTCCCGGGACAGAAAAACATTCAGTACTTC. Translating gives CASSFPGQKNIQYF.

This clone was observed once. The rearrangement uses TRBV7-2 and TRBJ1-2, with 7 bases fitting TRBD1. From germline, CDR1 is SGHTA and CDR2 FQGNSA. Trimming took 0 bases from V and 7 from J; bases not matched to a gene: 8. CDR3 length equals 15 residues. CDR3 protein: CASSLAPTGLSGYTF. The CDR3 DNA sequence: TGTGCCAGCAGCTTAGCCCCGACAGGGTTAAGTGGCTACACCTTC. The complete variable domain, with remaining parts taken from reference TRBV7-2 and TRBJ1-2, reads GAGVSQSPSNKVTEKGKDVELRCDPISGHTALYWYRQSLGQGLEFLIYFQGNSAPDKSGLPSDRFSAERTGGSVSTLTIQRTQQEDSAVYLCASSLAPTGLSGYTFGSGTRLTVV.

This chain uses TRBV5-8 with TRBJ1-5, with TRBD1 matching 8 bases. The CDR3 sequence is 16 residues long. Germline loops: CDR1 SGHTS, CDR2 YDEGEE. J was trimmed by 2 bases and V by 4 bases; bases with no gene match: 8. CDR3 DNA sequence: TGTGCCAGCAGCAAGGACAGGGTTCGGGGCAATCAGCCCCAGCATTTT. Translation gives CASSKDRVRGNQPQHF.

The V and J genes are TRBV27 and TRBJ2-7; 9 bases are a match to TRBD1. The CDR3 spans 15 residues. The V segment lost 4 bases and the J segment 2 bases; nucleotides outside the gene matches: 6. The germline CDR1 and CDR2 sequences are MNHEY and SMNVEV (reference sequence). This chain's CDR3 is CASSYLGQGTYEQYF. The DNA of the CDR3 is TGTGCCAGCAGTTATCTAGGACAGGGGACCTACGAGCAGTACTTC.

The V gene is TRBV7-9, the J gene TRBJ1-1, with D hard to call. V shed 2 bases and J shed 7 bases, with 11 bases lying between them. The CDR3 is 13 residues long. Per germline, CDR1 SEHNR and CDR2 FQNEAQ (reference sequence). CDR3 in amino acids: CASSLSRGGEAFF. In DNA form, the CDR3 reads TGTGCCAGCAGCTTAAGCCGGGGTGGTGAAGCTTTCTTT.

CDR3 sequence reads: CASSFTGSGELFF. CDR3 DNA sequence: TGTGCCAGCAGCTTCACCGGGTCCGGGGAGCTGTTTTTT. This chain links TRBV11-1 with TRBJ2-2; D is unresolved. CDR1 is SGHAT, CDR2 FQDESV, per germline (reference sequence). The CDR3 length is 13 residues. Deletions cut 3 bases from V and 6 bases from J, with 8 bases between.

The chain employs TRBV5-1 and TRBJ1-1; possible D gene TRBD1, 5 bases. The V gene lost 1 base and the J gene lost 0 bases, with 10 bases spanning the gap. This CDR3 is built from 15 residues. Germline CDR1 reads SGHRS; CDR2 reads YFSETQ. CDR3: CASSLPGQMNTEAFF. As DNA, the CDR3 is TGCGCCAGCAGCTTGCCAGGGCAGATGAACACTGAAGCTTTCTTT.

The rearrangement links TRBV2 to TRBJ1-1, with D unresolved. Germline CDR1 and CDR2: SNHLY and FYNNEI. Trimming shortened V by 5 bases and J by 0 bases, and 10 bases separated the two germline ends. The CDR3 extends over 14 amino acids. The CDR3 spells CASSPRVLNTEAFF. CDR3 in DNA: TGTGCCAGCAGTCCTAGGGTTTTGAACACTGAAGCTTTCTTT.

The chain is built from TRBV7-9 and TRBJ2-1, with D perhaps matching TRBD2 (6 bases). The CDR3 runs to 13 residues. V lost 6 bases, J lost 2 bases, and 8 bases lay in between. The germline gives CDR1 SEHNR, CDR2 FQNEAQ (reference sequence). CDR3 DNA: TGTGCCAGCAGGCTAGCGACCTACAATGAGCAGTTCTTC. This sequence encodes CASRLATYNEQFF.

CDR3 residues: CAWKGRGTYNEQFF. As DNA, the CDR3 is TGTGCCTGGAAAGGCAGGGGGACCTACAATGAGCAGTTCTTC. The gene calls are TRBV30 and TRBJ2-1; the match to TRBD1 covers 7 bases. Per the germline V gene, CDR1 is GTSNPN and CDR2 is SVGIG (reference sequence). The CDR3 is 14 amino acids. The junction had 5 bases not matched to a gene; V was cut back by 4 bases and J by 2 bases.

This chain links TRBV6-1 with TRBJ2-3, with 8 bases fitting TRBD1. This CDR3 spans 19 amino acids. Germline CDR1 is MNHNS and CDR2 is SASEGT. V shed 0 bases and J 2 bases; nucleotides not matched to a gene: 13. The CDR3 reads CASSEASRGLSRFTDTQYF. DNA for the CDR3: TGTGCCAGCAGTGAAGCCTCCAGGGGGCTTTCTCGTTTCACAGATACGCAGTATTTT.

This rearrangement joins TRBV6-6 to TRBJ2-3, with D perhaps assigned TRBD1 or TRBD2 (5 bases each). Germline CDR1 is MNHNY and CDR2 is SVGAGI (reference sequence). The CDR3 is 13 residues long. The CDR3, as DNA: TGTGCGACAACCAGGGACCTCACAGATACGCAGTATTTT. It is translated as CATTRDLTDTQYF.

This clone was detected a few times. This chain joins TRBV5-4 and TRBJ2-7; D tentatively reads TRBD1 or TRBD2 (5 bases each). This CDR3 region has 15 residues. Germline assignment: CDR1 SGHNT and CDR2 YYREEE (reference sequence). V was shortened by 0 bases and J by 5 bases, with 15 bases between the two germline ends. The CDR3 reads CASSLAGRELDEQYF. The CDR3 DNA is TGTGCCAGCAGCTTGGCGGGCAGGGAGCTCGACGAGCAGTACTTC. Complete variable domain (other parts from reference TRBV5-4 and TRBJ2-7): ETGVTQSPTHLIKTRGQQVTLRCSSQSGHNTVSWYQQALGQGPQFIFQYYREEENGRGNFPPRFSGLQFPNYSSELNVNALELDDSALYLCASSLAGRELDEQYFGPGTRLTVT.

This clone was detected only once. The chain combines TRBV5-5 with TRBJ2-3; unclear D gene. The germline V and J ends were trimmed by 0 bases and 11 bases, with 16 bases remaining between them. The CDR3 runs to 14 residues. Germline lookup yields CDR1 SGHKS and CDR2 YYEKEE (reference sequence). The CDR3 nucleotides are TGTGCCAGCAGCTTGGAACGCCCAGGATCGTGGCAGTATTTT. Protein product: CASSLERPGSWQYF.

The genes are TRBV18 and TRBJ2-5; 7 bases are shared with TRBD2. CDR3 size: 22 residues. CDR1 and CDR2 from the germline V gene are KGHSH and LQKENI. Unmatched junction bases numbered 28, after V lost 3 bases and J lost 3 bases. The CDR3 DNA is TGTGCCAGCTCACCTTTACGGGGAAGAGCGGGATTAATTGGCGGCCGAGAAGAGACCCAGTACTTC. It codes for CASSPLRGRAGLIGGREETQYF. The full variable domain, completed using reference TRBV18 and TRBJ2-5, is NAGVMQNPRHLVRRRGQEARLRCSPMKGHSHVYWYRQLPEEGLKFMVYLQKENIIDESGMPKERFSAEFPKEGPSILRIQQVVRGDSAAYFCASSPLRGRAGLIGGREETQYFGPGTRLLVL.

CDR3 residues: CASSIPGAPGDGYTF. For the CDR3, the DNA is TGTGCCAGCAGCATCCCAGGGGCCCCAGGAGATGGCTACACCTTC. V usage is TRBV5-6 and J usage is TRBJ1-2, with D possibly TRBD1 on 6 matching bases. V shed 4 bases and J shed 6 bases, with 19 bases lying between them. CDR1 SGHDT and CDR2 YYEEEE come from the germline V gene. There are 15 residues in the CDR3.

The chain employs TRBV2 and TRBJ2-1; weak D call: TRBD2 (5 bases). The V gene lost 4 bases and the J gene lost 10 bases, with 8 bases spanning the gap. The length of the CDR3 is 11 residues. Germline V gene data show CDR1 as SNHLY and CDR2 as FYNNEI. The DNA for the CDR3 is TGTGCCAGCAGTGGCTGGGAGGAGCAGTTCTTC. As protein: CASSGWEEQFF.

This sequence joins TRBV11-1 and TRBJ2-1; TRBD1 aligns across 11 bases. Germline V gives CDR1 SGHAT, CDR2 FQDESV (reference sequence). Trimming cost V 5 bases and J 8 bases; bases outside gene matches: 5. The CDR3 runs to 14 residues. CDR3: CASSRGQGDHEQFF. CDR3 coding DNA: TGTGCCAGCAGCCGGGGACAGGGGGACCATGAGCAGTTCTTC.

The genes are TRBV5-1 and TRBJ2-2, with 7 bases lining up with TRBD1. V shed 0 bases, J shed 1 base, and the junction held 3 bases outside the gene matches. The CDR3 is made up of 16 amino acids. Germline V gives CDR1 SGHRS, CDR2 YFSETQ. CDR3 nucleotides: TGCGCCAGCAGCTTGGTCTGGACAGGGAACACCGGGGAGCTGTTTTTT. This encodes CASSLVWTGNTGELFF.

CDR3 amino acids: CASSSPVDGNEQFF. The CDR3, as DNA: TGTGCCAGCAGTTCCCCGGTAGACGGCAATGAGCAGTTCTTC. The V gene is TRBV6-5, the J gene TRBJ2-1; D unclear. The CDR3 contains 14 residues. The V end lost 4 bases, the J end lost 6 bases, and 13 bases lay between the germline ends. Per the germline V gene, CDR1 is MNHEY and CDR2 is SVGAGI.

The genes are TRBV29-1 and TRBJ1-1; D possibly corresponds to TRBD1 (6 bases). This CDR3 contains 10 residues. Germline lookup yields CDR1 SQVTM and CDR2 ANQGSEA. The CDR3 protein is CNVGGTEAFF. CDR3 nucleotide sequence: TGCAACGTAGGGGGAACTGAAGCTTTCTTT.

This clone is labeled medium-sized (0.01 to 0.1%). The chain links TRBV5-4 to TRBJ1-3; 9 bases are a match to TRBD1. This CDR3 region has 18 residues. V shed 4 bases, J shed 2 bases, and the junction held 13 bases outside the gene matches. Germline V CDR1 and CDR2: SGHNT, YYREEE (reference sequence). CDR3 amino acids: CASSDRDRDSLAGNTIYF. Written as DNA, the CDR3 is TGTGCCAGCAGCGACCGGGACAGGGACTCCCTCGCTGGAAACACCATATATTTT.